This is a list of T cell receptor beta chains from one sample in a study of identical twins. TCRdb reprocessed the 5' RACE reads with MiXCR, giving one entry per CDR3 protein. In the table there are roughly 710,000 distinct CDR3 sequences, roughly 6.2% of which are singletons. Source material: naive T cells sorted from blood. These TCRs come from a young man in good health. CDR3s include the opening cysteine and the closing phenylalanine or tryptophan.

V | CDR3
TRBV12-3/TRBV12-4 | CASRILGEEDTQYF
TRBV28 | CASSFPLVTNEQFF
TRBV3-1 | CASSQDGTSGEQYF
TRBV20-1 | CSAREIGTQGDYGYTF
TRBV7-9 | CASSTPAQGVADTQYF
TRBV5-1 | CASSLGGVEYEQFF
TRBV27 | CASSLGGVSEQFF
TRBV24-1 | CATSDSLAGVIYNEQFF
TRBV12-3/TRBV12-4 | CASSSKGTNTEAFF
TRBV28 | CASSLSFVTQYF
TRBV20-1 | CSARDPQRSYNEQFF
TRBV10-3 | CAIRDRNQETQYF
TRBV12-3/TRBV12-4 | CASSRNGGQGAEQYF
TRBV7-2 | CASARGGPYEQYF
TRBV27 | CASAKAGTRTDTQYF
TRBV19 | CASSILQGANEQFF
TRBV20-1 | CSASWLLREQFF
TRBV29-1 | CSVESGVRTDTQYF
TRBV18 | CASSPPGTRNTEAFF
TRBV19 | CATTGGGETQYF